The clone carrying this T cell receptor beta chain was seen a single time. CDR1 is SGHAT and CDR2 is FQNNGV in the germline V gene. The CDR3 loop spans 14 amino acids. The V segment lost 6 bases and the J segment 1 base; nucleotides outside the gene matches: 0. This entry belongs to a study of glioma-infiltrating T cells after dendritic cell vaccination. Generated by immunoSEQ multiplex PCR, the TCRdb table keeps only in-frame clones and is missing some. Of some 91,000 clones listed, roughly 77% were seen once; the top ten hold over 2%. Stated time point: after dendritic cell vaccination, including at tumor progression/relapse.

The receptor's source is a human donor with glioblastoma. The V gene is TRBV11-2, the J gene TRBJ2-7; TRBD2 matches at 13 bases. The material sequenced was blood, taken after dendritic cell vaccination. The CDR3 DNA sequence: TGTGCCAGCAGGGGACTAGCGGGATCCTACGAGCAGTACTTC. This gives the protein CASRGLAGSYEQYF.